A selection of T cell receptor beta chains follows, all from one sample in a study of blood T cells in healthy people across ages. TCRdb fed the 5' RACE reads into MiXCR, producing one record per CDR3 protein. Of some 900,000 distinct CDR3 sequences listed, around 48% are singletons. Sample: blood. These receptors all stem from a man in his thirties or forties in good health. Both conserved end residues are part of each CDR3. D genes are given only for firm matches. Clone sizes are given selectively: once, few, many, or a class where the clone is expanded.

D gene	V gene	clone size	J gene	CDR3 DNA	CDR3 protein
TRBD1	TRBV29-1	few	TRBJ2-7	TGCAGCGTCGCACTGACAGGGTACGAGCAGTACTTC	CSVALTGYEQYF
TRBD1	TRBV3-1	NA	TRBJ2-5	TGTGCCAGCAGCCCCAGGCGGACAGGGGGCACGGAGACCCAGTACTTC	CASSPRRTGGTETQYF
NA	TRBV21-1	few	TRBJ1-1	TGTGCCAGCAGCCGTCGAGGGCGGGACACTGAAGCTTTCTTT	CASSRRGRDTEAFF
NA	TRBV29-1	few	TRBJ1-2	TGCAGCGTTGGGGGGCAACTGGAAACTACCTATGGCTACACCTTC	CSVGGQLETTYGYTF
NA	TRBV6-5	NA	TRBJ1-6	TGTGTCAGCAGTTACTCACGGGGCGGATTTTCACCCCTCCACTTT	CVSSYSRGGFSPLHF
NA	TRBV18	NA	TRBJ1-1	TGTGCCAGCTCACCCAAAACCAACACTGAAGCTTTCTTT	CASSPKTNTEAFF
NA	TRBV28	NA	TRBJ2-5	TGTGCCAGCAGTGGGCAGGCCGGTGGTACCCAGTACTTC	CASSGQAGGTQYF
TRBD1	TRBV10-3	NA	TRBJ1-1	TGTGCCATCACGGGACAGGGGGGTGAAGCTTTCTTT	CAITGQGGEAFF
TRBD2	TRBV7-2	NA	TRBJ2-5	TGTGCCAGCAGCTTAGGCGGCGGGGGAACAACGCAAGAGACCCAGTACTTC	CASSLGGGGTTQETQYF
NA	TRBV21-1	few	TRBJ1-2	TGTGCCAGCATCACCCGAAACAGGGAAACGAGCGGCTACACCTTC	CASITRNRETSGYTF
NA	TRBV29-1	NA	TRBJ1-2	TGCAGCGTTGAAGGGAAGGACAGTTGGGGATATGGCTACACCTTC	CSVEGKDSWGYGYTF
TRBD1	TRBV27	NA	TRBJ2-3	TGTGCCAGCAGTCCCCCCCAGGGGGCGTATCCCACAGATACGCAGTATTTT	CASSPPQGAYPTDTQYF
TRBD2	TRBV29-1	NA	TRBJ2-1	TGCAGCGTTGCTACTAGCGGGGGGGTTGAGCAGTTCTTC	CSVATSGGVEQFF
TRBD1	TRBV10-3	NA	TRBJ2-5	TGTGCCACTCAGCCGGGACAGGGGTCCCAAGAGACCCAGTACTTC	CATQPGQGSQETQYF
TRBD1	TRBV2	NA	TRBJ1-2	TGTGCCAGCCCGGGACAGAACCACTATGGCTACACCTTC	CASPGQNHYGYTF
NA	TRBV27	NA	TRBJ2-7	TGTGCCAGCACCTACGGGGGCGCTAAGTTCCACGAGCAGTACTTC	CASTYGGAKFHEQYF
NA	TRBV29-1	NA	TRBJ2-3	TGCGGCGTTGAGAACAGGGTCATGGATACGCAGTATTTT	CGVENRVMDTQYF
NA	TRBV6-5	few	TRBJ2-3	TGTGCCAGCAGTCCCACAGGGTACGATACGCAGTATTTT	CASSPTGYDTQYF
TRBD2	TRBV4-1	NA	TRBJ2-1	TGCGCCAGCAGCCAAGAGGGGAGTAGCGGGGTCTACAATGAGCAGTTCTTC	CASSQEGSSGVYNEQFF
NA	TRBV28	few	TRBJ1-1	TGTGCCAGCGAGTTGGACAGCTTGAACACTGAAGCTTTCTTT	CASELDSLNTEAFF
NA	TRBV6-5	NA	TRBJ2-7	TGTGCCAGCAGTTACTCCGGGGACTACGAGCAGTACTTC	CASSYSGDYEQYF
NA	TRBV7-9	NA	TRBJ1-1	TGTGCCAGCAGTGTCCAGACGAACACTGAAGCTTTCTTT	CASSVQTNTEAFF
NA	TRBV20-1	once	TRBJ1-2	TGCAGTGCTAGAGTCTCCGCGACCCTGACCCTGTCTGGCTACACCTTC	CSARVSATLTLSGYTF